The next 30 T cell receptor beta chains were all read from a single sample in a study of graft-versus-host responses after intestinal transplantation. Their specific antigens are unknown. Only in-frame clones appear in the TCRdb table, and some are missing; sequencing was by immunoSEQ multiplex PCR. The repertoire includes about 120,000 clones, 90% to 95% of them detected once, and more than 0.095% sits in the top ten. This sample comprised unstimulated CD4+ T cells sorted from spleen or lymph node cells, obtained before intestinal transplant. Source of these receptors: a human donor who received an intestinal transplant.

As DNA, the CDR3 is TGCGCCAGCAGCCCTCAGGGTAGCGCCTACGAGCAGTACTTC. As protein: CASSPQGSAYEQYF. The chain carries TRBV5-1 and TRBJ2-7, with D possibly being TRBD1 or TRBD2 (5 bases each). V was pared by 4 bases and J by 2 bases, with 13 bases between. Germline CDR1 SGHRS, CDR2 YFSETQ. The CDR3 length is 14 residues.

CDR3 sequence: CASNKGLPPYEQYF. CDR3 nucleotide sequence: TGTGCCAGCAATAAGGGACTTCCACCCTACGAGCAGTACTTC. The chain has TRBV6-5 and TRBJ2-7; a weak D match, TRBD2 (6 bases). Per germline, CDR1 MNHEY and CDR2 SVGAGI. The CDR3 length is 14 residues. The ends were cut back, 7 bases at V and 2 bases at J, with 15 bases in the middle.

This chain joins TRBV27 and TRBJ2-1, with TRBD1 matching 9 bases. The CDR3 has 16 residues. V trimming: 5 bases; J trimming: 4 bases; junction bases outside the gene matches: 9. Germline CDR1 MNHEY, CDR2 SMNVEV (reference sequence). For the CDR3, the DNA is TGTGCCAGCAGTCCCGGGGGACAGGGAGGGTACAATGAGCAGTTCTTC. Its translation: CASSPGGQGGYNEQFF.

V is TRBV11-3 and J is TRBJ2-1; TRBD2 aligns across 9 bases. The junction had 8 bases not matched to a gene; V was cut back by 5 bases and J by 0 bases. CDR3 length: 17 residues. Germline assignment: CDR1 SGHNT and CDR2 YENEEA. The CDR3 nucleotides read TGTGCCAGCAGCCGGACTAGCGTCCTACCCTCCTACAATGAGCAGTTCTTC. This sequence encodes CASSRTSVLPSYNEQFF.

This clone was seen more than once but under ten times. CDR3 in DNA: TGTGCCAGCAGCTTAGCCGGGGACAGGGCTTCTGGAAACACCATATATTTT. This sequence encodes CASSLAGDRASGNTIYF. The genes are TRBV7-9 and TRBJ1-3, with 9 bases fitting TRBD1. Germline V gene sequence: CDR1 SEHNR, CDR2 FQNEAQ (reference sequence). Trimming removed 0 bases from V and 1 base from J; junction bases left unmatched: 4. This CDR3 comprises 17 residues.

The chain employs TRBV7-3 and TRBJ2-2; no clear D gene. This CDR3 is 13 amino acids long. Germline V lookup: CDR1 SGHTA, CDR2 FQGTGA. The V gene lost 0 bases and the J gene lost 7 bases, with 6 bases spanning the gap. The CDR3 sequence is CASSLTGRGELFF. The CDR3 DNA is TGTGCCAGCAGCTTAACCGGACGCGGGGAGCTGTTTTTT.

The genes are TRBV27 and TRBJ2-1; weak D call: TRBD2 (6 bases). The germline V and J ends were trimmed by 5 bases and 15 bases, with 32 bases remaining between them. Germline V gene sequence: CDR1 MNHEY, CDR2 SMNVEV (reference sequence). This CDR3 is 17 amino acids long. The CDR3 DNA reads as TGTGCCAGCAGTACCCAGCGCTATAGCGGTCGGGGATATTGGTTGTTCTTC. Translated: CASSTQRYSGRGYWLFF.

This chain links TRBV7-2 with TRBJ1-2; D is ambiguous. The V gene lost 0 bases and the J gene lost 1 base, with 6 bases spanning the gap. This CDR3 is 14 amino acids long. The germline V gene encodes CDR1 SGHTA and CDR2 FQGNSA. The CDR3 region is CASSLAGYNYGYTF. CDR3 sequence (DNA): TGTGCCAGCAGCTTAGCAGGGTATAACTATGGCTACACCTTC.

The chain joins TRBV6-1 to TRBJ1-4; no reliable D call. CDR3 size: 12 residues. The V and J ends lost 8 bases and 8 bases respectively, with 12 bases between them. CDR1 MNHNS and CDR2 SASEGT come from the germline V gene. The chain's CDR3 is CASAWTQEKLFF. CDR3 nucleotide sequence: TGTGCCAGCGCCTGGACTCAAGAAAAACTGTTTTTT.

V is TRBV4-2 and J is TRBJ1-5; D unclear. CDR3 size: 14 residues. CDR1 and CDR2 from the germline V gene are LGHNA and YNFKEQ. Trimming removed 1 base at V and 1 base at J, with 5 bases between. CDR3 residues: CASSQGQSNQPQHF. The CDR3 DNA reads as TGTGCCAGCAGCCAAGGGCAGAGCAATCAGCCCCAGCATTTT.

J is TRBJ1-3 and V is TRBV15; D possibly corresponds to TRBD1 (6 bases). The germline V gene has CDR1 LNHNV and CDR2 YYDKDF (reference sequence). The CDR3 has 14 amino acids. Between the trimmed V and J ends, which lost 7 bases and 0 bases, there was a span of 10 bases. The CDR3 DNA follows: TGTGCCACCACCTTGGACAGCTCTGGAAACACCATATATTTT. It specifies CATTLDSSGNTIYF.

The J gene is TRBJ1-1, the V gene TRBV9; tentative D call: TRBD1 (6 bases). The V gene's germline CDR1 is SGDLS and CDR2 YYNGEE. The CDR3 loop spans 15 amino acids. V gave up 2 bases and J gave up 4 bases, with 15 bases separating them. In DNA, the CDR3 is TGTGCCAGCAGCGTCACGGGGGGCACCGGCACTGAAGCTTTCTTT. This gives the protein CASSVTGGTGTEAFF.

This chain uses TRBV21-1 with TRBJ1-2. TRBV21-1 is designated a pseudogene. The CDR3 totals 10 residues. CDR3 residues: CASPAIGYTF. The CDR3 DNA sequence: TGTGCCAGCCCGGCTATCGGCTACACCTTC.

CDR3 sequence: CASSFLSSGRGYEQYF. In nucleotides, the CDR3 is TGTGCCAGCAGCTTCCTGAGTAGCGGGAGAGGCTACGAGCAGTACTTC. The chain is built from TRBV11-2 and TRBJ2-7, with TRBD2 matching 9 bases. Germline lookup yields CDR1 SGHAT and CDR2 FQNNGV. The CDR3 is 16 amino acids. J was trimmed by 3 bases and V by 3 bases; bases with no gene match: 9.

This rearrangement joins TRBV7-9 to TRBJ1-1; D is possibly TRBD1 (6 bases). Trimming cost V 5 bases and J 0 bases, with 16 bases left between them. Germline loops: CDR1 SEHNR, CDR2 FQNEAQ (reference sequence). There are 16 residues in the CDR3. The DNA for the CDR3 is TGTGCCAGCAGCGGACGAGGACAGCCACTGAACACTGAAGCTTTCTTT. Its translation is CASSGRGQPLNTEAFF.

The chain has TRBV28 and TRBJ2-7, with 8 bases matching TRBD1. From germline, CDR1 is MDHEN and CDR2 SYDVKM. The CDR3 sequence is 18 residues long. The V and J ends lost 5 bases and 6 bases, in that order; junction bases with no gene match: 21. The CDR3: CASSTQYQGRGRVGEQYF. CDR3 sequence (DNA): TGTGCCAGCAGTACCCAATATCAAGGCAGGGGGCGAGTGGGCGAGCAGTACTTC.

V is TRBV12-5 and J is TRBJ2-7; 9 nucleotides match TRBD1. The V and J ends lost 6 bases and 1 base, in that order; junction bases with no gene match: 13. This CDR3 spans 17 amino acids. CDR1 and CDR2 (germline): LGHNT, FRNRAP. The CDR3 spells CASGTTAGTGPSYEQYF. In DNA form, the CDR3 reads TGTGCTAGTGGCACTACAGCCGGGACAGGGCCGTCCTACGAGCAGTACTTC.

V and J are TRBV7-3 and TRBJ2-1; weak D call: TRBD2 (7 bases). Germline V gives CDR1 SGHTA, CDR2 FQGTGA. The germline V and J ends were trimmed by 5 bases and 7 bases, with 21 bases remaining between them. The CDR3 covers 16 residues. CDR3: CASSPSGRGAWNEQFF. Here the CDR3 DNA reads TGTGCCAGCAGCCCATCGGGACGGGGGGCTTGGAATGAGCAGTTCTTC.

V is TRBV27 and J is TRBJ2-7; 10 nucleotides align to TRBD1. The CDR3 is made up of 15 amino acids. J gave up 4 bases and V 5 bases, and 8 bases lay outside the gene matches. CDR1 is MNHEY, CDR2 SMNVEV, per germline (reference sequence). CDR3 protein: CASSLTGTGVYEQYF. The CDR3 bases are TGTGCCAGCAGTCTAACCGGGACAGGGGTGTACGAGCAGTACTTC.

The V and J genes are TRBV7-9 and TRBJ1-2; TRBD1 agrees at 7 bases. V trimming: 5 bases; J trimming: 4 bases; junction bases outside the gene matches: 4. CDR1 and CDR2 (germline): SEHNR, FQNEAQ (reference sequence). CDR3 size: 13 residues. The CDR3 DNA reads as TGTGCCAGCAGCACAGGGGTTCGCTATGGCTACACCTTC. Protein: CASSTGVRYGYTF.

The V gene is TRBV11-3, the J gene TRBJ2-1; 7 nucleotides match TRBD1. The junction had 5 bases not matched to a gene; V was cut back by 6 bases and J by 6 bases. CDR3 length equals 13 residues. Germline V gene sequence: CDR1 SGHNT, CDR2 YENEEA. In DNA form, the CDR3 reads TGTGCCAGCAGGCTGACAGGGATCAATGAGCAGTTCTTC. Protein product: CASRLTGINEQFF.

The rearrangement uses TRBV19 and TRBJ1-4, with D perhaps TRBD1 (6 bases). This CDR3 has 14 residues. Germline CDR1 LNHDA, CDR2 SQIVND (reference sequence). The V end was cut by 5 bases, the J end by 4 bases, with 11 bases between. DNA of the CDR3: TGTGCCAGTAGTTCAAGACAGGTTAATGAAAAACTGTTTTTT. This gives the protein CASSSRQVNEKLFF.

The CDR3 DNA reads TGTGCCAGCAGCCTTAGATCCGGGGGGCAAGAGACCCAGTACTTC. Residues: CASSLRSGGQETQYF. V usage is TRBV7-9 and J usage is TRBJ2-5; 7 nucleotides align to TRBD2. Germline trimming cut 5 bases from V and 2 bases from J; bases unmatched to any gene: 8. The length of the CDR3 is 15 residues. The germline V gene has CDR1 SEHNR and CDR2 FQNEAQ (reference sequence).

The V and J genes are TRBV18 and TRBJ1-2; TRBD1 agrees at 7 bases. The CDR3 spans 15 residues. CDR1 is KGHSH and CDR2 is LQKENI in the germline V gene. Trimming at V came to 3 bases and at J to 2 bases, leaving 6 bases not matched to a gene. CDR3 DNA: TGTGCCAGCTCACCGGGACAGTCAAGAAACTATGGCTACACCTTC. Its protein is CASSPGQSRNYGYTF.

The chain has TRBV6-1 and TRBJ2-5; D not certain. V was clipped by 4 bases and J by 5 bases, with 14 bases between them. Germline CDR1 and CDR2: MNHNS and SASEGT. This CDR3 has 14 amino acids. In nucleotides, the CDR3 is TGTGCCAGCAGTGCGGGCCCCTTCGGGGAGACCCAGTACTTC. This encodes CASSAGPFGETQYF.

The rearrangement uses TRBV5-1 and TRBJ1-4; the match to TRBD1 covers 9 bases. Germline loops: CDR1 SGHRS, CDR2 YFSETQ. The V and J ends lost 0 bases and 3 bases, in that order; junction bases with no gene match: 3. CDR3 length: 16 amino acids. In DNA form, the CDR3 reads TGCGCCAGCAGCTTGGGGGACAGGGAGGCTAATGAAAAACTGTTTTTT. Translation: CASSLGDREANEKLFF. Full variable domain (rest looked up from reference TRBV5-1 and TRBJ1-4): KAGVTQTPRYLIKTRGQQVTLSCSPISGHRSVSWYQQTPGQGLQFLFEYFSETQRNKGNFPGRFSGRQFSNSRSEMNVSTLELGDSALYLCASSLGDREANEKLFFGSGTQLSVL.

This rearrangement joins TRBV10-2 to TRBJ2-7; TRBD2 is a possible D gene (6 bases). V lost 5 bases and J lost 0, with 11 bases in between. Germline lookup yields CDR1 WSHSY and CDR2 SAAADI. This CDR3 spans 14 amino acids. CDR3 sequence: CASSRESPSYEQYF. The DNA for the CDR3 is TGCGCCAGCAGTCGGGAGAGCCCCTCCTACGAGCAGTACTTC.

The V gene is TRBV5-1, the J gene TRBJ2-1; D is uncertain. Trimming pared 4 bases from V and 5 bases from J, leaving 10 bases between. Germline assignment: CDR1 SGHRS and CDR2 YFSETQ. The CDR3 extends over 13 amino acids. CDR3 loop: CASSPFGDNEQFF. Written as DNA, the CDR3 is TGCGCCAGCAGCCCCTTTGGCGACAATGAGCAGTTCTTC.

This clone was observed once. The chain employs TRBV6-5 and TRBJ2-3; D may be TRBD1 (6 bases). This CDR3 comprises 15 residues. Trimming took off 4 bases at V and 0 bases at J, with 11 bases between the two ends. Germline V gives CDR1 MNHEY, CDR2 SVGAGI. This chain's CDR3 is CASSSGTSSTDTQYF. CDR3 bases: TGTGCCAGCAGTTCCGGGACAAGTAGCACAGATACGCAGTATTTT.

The rearrangement uses TRBV10-2 and TRBJ2-5, with D uncertain. CDR1 and CDR2 (germline): WSHSY, SAAADI. V gave up 8 bases and J gave up 1 base, with 11 bases separating them. The CDR3 loop spans 13 amino acids. The CDR3 DNA reads as TGCGCCAGCCGGGCGAAGCCCCAAGAGACCCAGTACTTC. This encodes CASRAKPQETQYF.